A selection of T cell receptor beta chains follows, all from one sample in a study of T cells after yellow fever vaccination. TCRdb redid the calling of the 5' RACE reads with MiXCR, one entry per CDR3 protein. Found here are 100,000 to 150,000 distinct CDR3 sequences, approximately 9% of them singletons; the top ten hold about two fifths. Sequenced material: CD8+ T cells sorted from PBMCs, taken on the day of the yellow fever booster vaccination. Receptor source: a man between 18 and 29 years old who received the YFV17D yellow fever vaccine. CDR3s include the opening cysteine and the closing phenylalanine or tryptophan. A clone size is listed for some rows: how often the clone was seen (once, few, many), or a class if it is expanded.

J gene	clone size	V gene	CDR3 length	CDR3 protein
TRBJ1-1	few	TRBV5-6	15	CASSLGRRQSIEAFF
TRBJ2-7	-	TRBV5-1	16	CASSLKGKGYEDEQYF
TRBJ2-1	-	TRBV20-1	15	CSASAPGRKGNEQFF
TRBJ2-7	few	TRBV29-1	13	CSVEDPTNYEQYF
TRBJ2-7	few	TRBV27	14	CASRGGTGGYEQYF
TRBJ2-2	few	TRBV7-3	17	CASSLRAGTGNTGELFF
TRBJ2-2	many	TRBV19	11	CASSITGELFF
TRBJ2-1	once	TRBV28	17	CASSSTGAGSSYNEQFF
TRBJ2-3	-	TRBV24-1	11	CATSDSGTQYF
TRBJ1-1	few	TRBV10-3	13	CAISDRADTEAFF
TRBJ2-1	-	TRBV7-8	14	CASSPRLAGDEQFF
TRBJ2-3	many	TRBV12-3/TRBV12-4	15	CASSTGISGTDTQYF
TRBJ2-1	few	TRBV6-1	15	CASTTDSSSYNEQFF
TRBJ2-1	few	TRBV2	14	CASSWEPRSDEQFF
TRBJ2-2	many	TRBV20-1	12	CSVPRPSGELFF
TRBJ1-1	few	TRBV9	14	CASSVVEGTTEAFF
TRBJ2-5	-	TRBV11-2	15	CASSLILAGKETQYF
TRBJ2-1	few	TRBV4-2	16	CASSTTPQGADNEQFF
TRBJ2-2	many	TRBV6-5	14	CASSYEGAAGELFF
TRBJ2-2	few	TRBV7-9	15	CASSLRRSNTGELFF
TRBJ2-3	-	TRBV5-1	19	CASSLPTHLMTGSTDTQYF
TRBJ1-2	-	TRBV7-3	13	CASSLRTGGGYTF
TRBJ2-7	once	TRBV5-1	14	CASRYRTSSYEQYF
TRBJ2-1	few	TRBV10-1	14	CASSPYRSGDEQFF
TRBJ2-5	-	TRBV12-3/TRBV12-4	17	CASSLVVSGVGEETQYF
TRBJ2-1	few	TRBV7-3	16	CASSLMVGSSYNEQFF
TRBJ2-7	few	TRBV4-2	15	CASSQGRGISYEQYF
TRBJ1-2	few	TRBV5-1	15	CASSPRPQDSYGYTF
TRBJ2-7	-	TRBV10-3	13	CAISEAIGYEQYF
TRBJ2-3	few	TRBV29-1	16	CSVQAGLAVSTDTQYF
TRBJ1-4	few	TRBV5-1	16	CASSPVDSRMHEKLFF
TRBJ2-4	few	TRBV6-6	17	CASSYPSGGETKNIQYF
TRBJ2-5	-	TRBV11-2	20	CASSLRQTGVFRGVQETQYF
TRBJ2-1	many	TRBV20-1	15	CSARDGALPVNEQFF
TRBJ1-6	few	TRBV12-3/TRBV12-4	14	CASSSLLRVAPLHF
TRBJ1-1	few	TRBV7-6	16	CASSLRPPGQNTEAFF
TRBJ2-2	-	TRBV20-1	15	CSARGTRLETGELFF
TRBJ2-3	once	TRBV10-3	15	CAISEGGPSTDTQYF
TRBJ1-2	few	TRBV20-1	13	CSASGLFNYGYTF
TRBJ1-2	few	TRBV6-5	15	CASRPSWTGRGGYTF
TRBJ2-7	few	TRBV12-3/TRBV12-4	16	CASSFGHRGVGYEQYF
TRBJ1-1	few	TRBV7-9	15	CASSLVGTGNTEAFF
TRBJ2-1	few	TRBV6-6	15	CASSYPDRDYNEQFF
TRBJ1-1	few	TRBV5-5	13	CASSLGAPLEAFF
TRBJ2-7	-	TRBV11-2	16	CASSPTKGRNLYEQYF
TRBJ2-3	few	TRBV6-6	18	CASSYSMLAGGLGDTQYF
TRBJ2-5	few	TRBV11-2	13	CASGKGYQETQYF
TRBJ2-7	many	TRBV7-2	13	CASSSPGTGEQYF
TRBJ1-2	few	TRBV7-9	12	CASSWRDYGYTF
TRBJ2-2	few	TRBV28	16	CASSRGRGRTPGELFF